These T cell receptor beta chains were read from a single sample in a study of monozygotic twins with inflammatory bowel disease. TCRdb reprocessed the 5' RACE reads and reports one entry per CDR3 protein, with no DNA. The sample includes 300,000 to 400,000 distinct CDR3 sequences. The sequenced material came from blood. These receptors came from a human donor with ulcerative colitis or Crohn's disease, or a healthy co-twin of an affected twin (not recorded which). Each CDR3 is given with its conserved first and last residue.

j_call v_call cdr3_aa
TRBJ1-4 TRBV4-3 CASSSRGWQGNEKLFF
TRBJ1-4 TRBV5-1 CASSLESISGRGREKLFF
TRBJ2-3 TRBV5-4 CASSYPGRGGFLDTQYF
TRBJ2-7 TRBV7-2 CASSLTSVVRHEQYF
TRBJ2-7 TRBV18 CASSPAGARDEQYF
TRBJ2-1 TRBV20-1 CSARDVRGVGNEQFF
TRBJ2-5 TRBV3-1 CASSQDGGATQETQYF
TRBJ1-2 TRBV6-1 CASHEGPTDYGYTF
TRBJ2-1 TRBV4-1 CASSQGQGPAYNEQFF
TRBJ1-2 TRBV12-3/TRBV12-4 CASSLSQYGYTF
TRBJ2-1 TRBV18 CASSPTALLYNEQFF
TRBJ2-1 TRBV12-3/TRBV12-4 CASSKGLPHSQFF
TRBJ2-2 TRBV20-1 CSAGTGNYGELFF
TRBJ1-1 TRBV7-3 CASSFGTGALNTEAFF
TRBJ2-5 TRBV24-1 CATSDPNRETQYF
TRBJ2-3 TRBV5-1 CASSLEGAADTQYF
TRBJ1-2 TRBV4-3 CASSQGGGSNYGYTF
TRBJ2-2 TRBV4-3 CASSQDHLAGGDTGELFF
TRBJ2-2 TRBV12-3/TRBV12-4 CASFVQGNTGELFF
TRBJ2-7 TRBV15 CATSPQTGTYEQYF
TRBJ2-7 TRBV6-2/TRBV6-3 CASNPPSGQGYEQYF
TRBJ2-4 TRBV12-3/TRBV12-4 CASSFRDSAPKNIQYF
TRBJ1-2 TRBV5-1 CASSLDRGRLDYGYTF
TRBJ1-3 TRBV7-2 CASSLALVGVSGNTIYF
TRBJ1-6 TRBV12-3/TRBV12-4 CASRPRTEDNSPLHF
TRBJ2-3 TRBV19 CASSIATGTGDLSTDTQYF
TRBJ2-7 TRBV12-3/TRBV12-4 CASSNHRAPYEQYF
TRBJ2-1 TRBV20-1 CSARGAAGGGEQFF
TRBJ2-4 TRBV20-1 CSARTVGANIQYF
TRBJ2-4 TRBV18 CASSPPAGNRYAKNIQYF
TRBJ1-2 TRBV7-2 CASSLGGQGPYTF
TRBJ2-1 TRBV11-2 CASSLHPGTSGVEQFF
TRBJ1-2 TRBV10-3 CAISEPGAGDYGYTF
TRBJ2-5 TRBV11-3 CASSYGQDLQETQYF
TRBJ2-3 TRBV5-4 CASSLRGSGGAADTQYF
TRBJ1-6 TRBV2 CASSLQGDNSPLHF
TRBJ1-4 TRBV9 CASSPQGPTNEKLFF
TRBJ2-7 TRBV2 CASSPGGDRLYEQYF
TRBJ2-7 TRBV12-3/TRBV12-4 CASRFGLAEYEQYF
TRBJ1-1 TRBV7-2 CASSLQPSRLNTEAFF
TRBJ2-1 TRBV18 CASSETGNSNEQFF
TRBJ1-2 TRBV6-2/TRBV6-3 CASIRQPAKYGYTF
TRBJ2-4 TRBV24-1 CATSDWGHNMQYF
TRBJ2-7 TRBV7-2 CASSPQTGSYEQYF
TRBJ2-2 TRBV29-1 CSVFGGASGELFF
TRBJ2-2 TRBV6-2/TRBV6-3 CASSYGSGELFF
TRBJ2-7 TRBV12-3/TRBV12-4 CASSPGAGSSYEQYF